Presented here are 10 T cell receptor beta chains from one specimen sequenced in a study of metastatic and nonmetastatic thyroid tumors (dated by TCRdb to 2018 to 2020). No patient had received any treatment before thyroid surgery. Library preparation employed PCR. The sequencer listed for this sample is Illumina HiSeq 4000. Using fastp trimming at Q25 and MiXCR clonotype assembly, TCRdb reanalyzed the public sequencing data and kept in-frame beta chains. In all, the sample holds some 30,000 clones, and less than 20% of those were seen once. 8% of the sample goes to the ten largest clones. Sequenced input: blood. All receptors derive from a female donor with papillary thyroid cancer or a benign thyroid nodule (not recorded which). Some clones in this sample may be carry-over from other donors' samples.

This clone was detected ten times or more. This chain joins TRBV6-5 and TRBJ1-3, with a possible D match to TRBD1 (6 bases). The V gene's germline CDR1 is MNHEY and CDR2 SVGAGI. The CDR3 length is 16 residues. Trimming shortened V by 0 bases and J by 2 bases, and 11 bases separated the two germline ends. CDR3 in DNA: TGTGCCAGCAGTTACTCGGCTGAGGGGGCTGGAAACACCATATATTTT. Amino acid sequence: CASSYSAEGAGNTIYF.

This clone has a count of ten or more. The rearrangement links TRBV18 to TRBJ1-2, with a weak D call TRBD1 (5 bases). The CDR3 has 13 residues. Germline CDR1 reads KGHSH; CDR2 reads LQKENI. The V end lost 6 bases, the J end lost 6 bases, and 14 bases lay between the germline ends. The CDR3 region is CASSLGAGNGYTF. The CDR3 nucleotides are TGTGCCAGCTCTCTTGGGGCCGGAAATGGCTACACCTTC.

This clone has at least ten counts. The rearrangement links TRBV6-6 to TRBJ1-2; unclear D gene. Per germline, CDR1 MNHNY and CDR2 SVGAGI (reference sequence). The CDR3 is made up of 14 amino acids. V dropped 0 bases and J dropped 8 bases, with 13 bases sitting between them. The CDR3 reads CASSYSSGMLGYTF. The CDR3 DNA is TGTGCCAGCAGTTACTCATCAGGTATGTTGGGCTACACCTTC.

The chain uses TRBV6-1 and TRBJ2-7; 9 bases align to TRBD1. The CDR3 covers 13 residues. With V trimmed by 7 bases and J by 6 bases, 7 bases remained unmatched. Germline loops: CDR1 MNHNS, CDR2 SASEGT. CDR3 in DNA: TGTGCCAGCACCGGGACAGGGTTGGGCGAGCAGTACTTC. Residues: CASTGTGLGEQYF.

In this sample, this clone turned up a few times. The chain couples TRBV10-3 to TRBJ1-6; D possibly corresponds to TRBD1 (6 bases). The CDR3 is 15 amino acids. The V and J ends lost 2 bases and 9 bases respectively, with 14 bases between them. The germline V gene encodes CDR1 ENHRY and CDR2 SYGVKD. The CDR3 reads CAISERGSAASPLHF. CDR3 DNA: TGTGCCATCAGTGAGAGGGGGAGCGCGGCTTCACCCCTCCACTTT.

This clone was counted at least ten times. The chain combines TRBV5-6 with TRBJ2-2, with 9 bases lining up with TRBD1. The CDR3 totals 16 residues. Unmatched junction bases numbered 9, after V lost 4 bases and J lost 5 bases. CDR1 and CDR2 (germline): SGHDT, YYEEEE. DNA for the CDR3: TGTGCCAGCAGCCCGCCCGGGACAGGGAGGACCGGGGAGCTGTTTTTT. Translated, it gives CASSPPGTGRTGELFF. The full variable domain, completed using reference TRBV5-6 and TRBJ2-2, is DAGVTQSPTHLIKTRGQQVTLRCSPKSGHDTVSWYQQALGQGPQFIFQYYEEEERQRGNFPDRFSGHQFPNYSSELNVNALLLGDSALYLCASSPPGTGRTGELFFGEGSRLTVL.

This clone was observed at least ten times. V gene TRBV7-8 combines with J gene TRBJ2-7, with D tentatively TRBD2 (6 bases). V was trimmed by 1 base and J by 2 bases, leaving 18 bases between them. Looked up from germline, CDR1 is SGHVS and CDR2 is FQNEAQ. The CDR3 covers 17 residues. CDR3 bases: TGTGCCAGCAGCTTAGTAGGCTGGCGGGACCGCCCCTACGAGCAGTACTTC. Translation gives CASSLVGWRDRPYEQYF.

The chain employs TRBV6-1 and TRBJ1-1, with D perhaps TRBD1 (5 bases). The V and J ends lost 1 base and 4 bases respectively, with 10 bases between them. The CDR3 extends over 14 amino acids. Per germline, CDR1 MNHNS and CDR2 SASEGT. CDR3 DNA sequence: TGTGCCAGCAGTGAAGGGTCGGGGGGCACTGAAGCTTTCTTT. Encoded protein: CASSEGSGGTEAFF.

A few counts support this clone. The junction differs from germline at one of its ends, possibly a read error. CDR3 protein: CAGSERVRSGNSPLHF. The DNA of the CDR3 is TGTGCCGGCAGTGAAAGGGTTAGGTCGGGGAATTCACCCCTCCACTTT. The J gene is TRBJ1-6, the V gene TRBV6-1; D is ambiguous. Germline V gene data show CDR1 as MNHNS and CDR2 as SASEGT. The CDR3 runs 16 residues.

This clone was counted ten times or more. The genes are TRBV27 and TRBJ2-1; no clear D gene. The CDR3 has 13 amino acids. V was shortened by 2 bases and J by 6 bases, with 8 bases between the two germline ends. The germline V gene encodes CDR1 MNHEY and CDR2 SMNVEV (reference sequence). In DNA form, the CDR3 reads TGTGCCAGCAGTTTAATTGGAACCAATGAGCAGTTCTTC. Protein: CASSLIGTNEQFF.